A selection of T cell receptor beta chains follows, all from one sample in a study of cytomegalovirus exposure and HLA in healthy donors. Repertoires were generated with immunoSEQ multiplex PCR, while TCRdb's copy carries only in-frame clones and drops some. Of about 140,000 clones in the sample, over 70% were seen once. Source material: PBMCs. These receptors all come from a man aged 35-49 years in good health and CMV-seropositive. Both conserved end residues are part of each CDR3. D genes are given only for firm matches. Not all rows give a size; the values are once, few, many and, for expanded clones, a class.

v_gene	abundance	d_gene	j_gene	CDR3nt	CDR3aa
TRBV28	NA	TRBD1	TRBJ2-2	TGTGCCAGCAGAGAGACAGGGCCCGGGGAGCTGTTTTTT	CASRETGPGELFF
TRBV7-8	NA	TRBD1	TRBJ2-2	TGTGCCAGCAGCTTCCGGGACAGGGTCTTGGGGGAGCTGTTTTTT	CASSFRDRVLGELFF
TRBV5-4	few	TRBD1	TRBJ1-3	TGTGCCAGCGGAACGGGACAGGGTGGAAACACCATATATTTT	CASGTGQGGNTIYF
TRBV10-1	NA	NA	TRBJ1-1	TGCGCCAGCAGTGCGAAGCCGAACACTGAAGCTTTCTTT	CASSAKPNTEAFF
TRBV6-5	NA	TRBD1	TRBJ2-5	TGTGCCAGCAGTTCCGGGACAGGGGGCTTCCAAGAGACCCAGTACTTC	CASSSGTGGFQETQYF
TRBV6-5	NA	NA	TRBJ2-7	TGTGCCAGCAGTTACCGGACAGCCTACGAGCAGTACTTC	CASSYRTAYEQYF
TRBV5-1	NA	TRBD1	TRBJ1-2	TGCGCCAGCAGCCAACAGGGGGGGGGTGGCTACACCTTC	CASSQQGGGGYTF
TRBV28	NA	TRBD1	TRBJ1-5	TGTGCCAGCAGTGTGCACAGGGGGTCCGGCAATCAGCCCCAGCATTTT	CASSVHRGSGNQPQHF
TRBV19	NA	TRBD1	TRBJ2-3	TGTGCCAGTAGCCTTACAGGGGATAGCACAGATACGCAGTATTTT	CASSLTGDSTDTQYF
TRBV7-6	NA	NA	TRBJ2-7	TGTGCCAGCAGCATTCAGACAGACTCCGAGCAGTACTTC	CASSIQTDSEQYF
TRBV7-8	once	TRBD2	TRBJ2-1	TGTGCCAGCAGCCCCCGCGTAGCGGGGAGTTCTGATGAGCAGTTCTTC	CASSPRVAGSSDEQFF
TRBV28	NA	NA	TRBJ2-2	TGTGCCAGCAGTTTATTATCGGGATTAGACACCGGGGAGCTGTTTTTT	CASSLLSGLDTGELFF
TRBV2	NA	TRBD1	TRBJ1-1	TGTGCCAGCAGAGTCACAGGGGGGATGAACACTGAAGCTTTCTTT	CASRVTGGMNTEAFF
TRBV6-6	NA	TRBD1	TRBJ2-5	TGTGCCAGCAGTTACCCTCAGGGGGTTGGACAAGAGACCCAGTACTTC	CASSYPQGVGQETQYF
TRBV9	NA	NA	TRBJ1-1	TGTGCCAGCAGCGTAACCGGGAACACTGAAGCTTTCTTT	CASSVTGNTEAFF
TRBV19	NA	NA	TRBJ1-2	TGTGCCAGCCGTGTAAGACAGGTCGCTGGCTACACCTTC	CASRVRQVAGYTF
TRBV18	NA	TRBD2	TRBJ2-1	TGTGCCAGCTCACTAAACCACGGACTAGGCAATGAGCAGTTCTTC	CASSLNHGLGNEQFF
TRBV7-9	NA	TRBD2	TRBJ2-5	TGTGCCAGCAGCCGACTAGCGGGAGAAGAGACCCAGTACTTC	CASSRLAGEETQYF
TRBV11-2	few	NA	TRBJ1-2	TGTGCCAGCAGCTTAGACGGGACTTTGAGCTACACCTTC	CASSLDGTLSYTF
TRBV10-1	NA	NA	TRBJ2-3	TGCGCCACCAGTCGAGGGTTCGCAGATACGCAGTATTTT	CATSRGFADTQYF
TRBV7-9	NA	TRBD2	TRBJ2-7	TGTGCCAGCAGCCCGGGGGGGGCCGGCTTCTACGAGCAGTACTTC	CASSPGGAGFYEQYF
TRBV9	once	NA	TRBJ2-3	TGTGCCAGCAGCGTAGAAGTTCGGGATACGCAGTATTTT	CASSVEVRDTQYF
TRBV2	few	NA	TRBJ1-1	TGTGCCAGCAGGGGGGGTCAGTTGAACACTGAAGCTTTCTTT	CASRGGQLNTEAFF
TRBV2	NA	NA	TRBJ1-4	TGTGCCAGCAGTGAAACAGATGAAAAACTGTTTTTT	CASSETDEKLFF
TRBV7-2	NA	TRBD1	TRBJ1-2	TGTGCCAGCAGTCTCACAGGGGGCATGGTCAACTATGGCTACACCTTC	CASSLTGGMVNYGYTF
TRBV10-1	NA	TRBD1	TRBJ2-2	TGCGCCAGCAGTAAGTTCGGGACAGGGAACACCGGGGAGCTGTTTTTT	CASSKFGTGNTGELFF
TRBV5-4	NA	TRBD2	TRBJ2-1	TGTGCCAGCAGCTTGGTCAGTCTAGCGGGGGCCTACAATGAGCAGTTCTTC	CASSLVSLAGAYNEQFF